This T cell receptor (beta chain) was sequenced during a study of cytomegalovirus exposure and HLA in healthy donors. This clone showed up just a few times. Its cognate antigen is unknown. PCR involved 60 Vbeta and 13 Jbeta primers. The protocol was immunoSEQ multiplex PCR, while the TCRdb copy is restricted to in-frame clones and leaves out a portion. There are some 74,000 clones in the sample; around 81% occur only once, and 1.1% lies in the top ten. Study conclusions and caveats: Being indistinguishable, some V segments were excluded, TRBV6-2 and TRBV6-3 among them.

The CDR3 covers 13 residues. Germline assignment: CDR1 SEHNR and CDR2 FQNEAQ (reference sequence). V was cut by 6 bases and J by 5 bases, with 14 bases left in between. Sequencing was carried out using PBMCs. This chain uses TRBV7-9 with TRBJ2-7, with a tentative D call TRBD1 (6 bases). The receptor was isolated from a male donor in good health and CMV-seronegative. The CDR3 DNA sequence: TGTGCCAGCAGGATGACAGGTGATAACGAGCAGTACTTC. Residues: CASRMTGDNEQYF.